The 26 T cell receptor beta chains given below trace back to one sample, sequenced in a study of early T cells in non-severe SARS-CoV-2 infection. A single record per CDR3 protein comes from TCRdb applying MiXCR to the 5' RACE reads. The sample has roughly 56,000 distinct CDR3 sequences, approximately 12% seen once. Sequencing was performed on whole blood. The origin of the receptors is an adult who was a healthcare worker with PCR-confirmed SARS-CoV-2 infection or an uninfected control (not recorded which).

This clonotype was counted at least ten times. CDR3: CASSLDLAGGYNEQFF. CDR3 coding DNA: TGTGCCAGCAGCTTAGACTTAGCGGGAGGTTACAATGAGCAGTTCTTC. The chain is built from TRBV7-9 and TRBJ2-1; 10 positions agree with TRBD2. This CDR3 contains 16 residues. Trimming at V came to 1 base and at J to 4 bases, leaving 4 bases not matched to a gene. Germline CDR1 SEHNR, CDR2 FQNEAQ (reference sequence).

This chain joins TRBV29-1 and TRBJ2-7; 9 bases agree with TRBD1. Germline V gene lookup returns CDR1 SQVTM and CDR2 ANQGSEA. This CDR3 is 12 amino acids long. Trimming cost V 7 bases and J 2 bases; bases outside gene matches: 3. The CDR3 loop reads CSAGTGTYEQYF. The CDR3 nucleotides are TGCAGCGCCGGGACAGGGACCTACGAGCAGTACTTC.

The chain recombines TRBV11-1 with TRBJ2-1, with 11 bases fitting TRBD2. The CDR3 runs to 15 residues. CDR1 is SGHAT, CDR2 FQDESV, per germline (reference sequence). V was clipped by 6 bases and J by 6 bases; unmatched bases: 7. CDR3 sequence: CASSRSGRAFNEQFF. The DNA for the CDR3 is TGTGCCAGCAGTCGTAGCGGGAGGGCCTTCAATGAGCAGTTCTTC.

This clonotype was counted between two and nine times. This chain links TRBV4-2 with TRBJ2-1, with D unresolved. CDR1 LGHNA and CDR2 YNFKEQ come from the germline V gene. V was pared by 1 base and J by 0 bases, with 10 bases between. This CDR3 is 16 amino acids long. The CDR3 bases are TGTGCCAGCAGCCAAGGTCGAGTGAGCTCCTACAATGAGCAGTTCTTC. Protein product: CASSQGRVSSYNEQFF.

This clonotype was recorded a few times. The CDR3 nucleotides read TGTGCCAGCAGTTCGGGACAGGAGGATGAAAAACTGTTTTTT. Translated: CASSSGQEDEKLFF. V usage is TRBV2 and J usage is TRBJ1-4, with 8 positions matching TRBD1. CDR1 and CDR2 (germline): SNHLY, FYNNEI. V trimming: 5 bases; J trimming: 6 bases; junction bases outside the gene matches: 5. This CDR3 contains 14 residues.

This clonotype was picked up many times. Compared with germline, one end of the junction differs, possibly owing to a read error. The CDR3 sequence: CASSLTGGSPNTGELFF. In DNA form, the CDR3 reads TGTGCTAGCAGCTTAACAGGGGGCTCGCCGAACACCGGGGAGCTGTTTTTT. The V gene is TRBV7-7, the J gene TRBJ2-2; TRBD1 matches at 9 bases. The CDR3 contains 17 residues. Germline CDR1 reads SSHAT; CDR2 reads FNYEAQ (reference sequence).

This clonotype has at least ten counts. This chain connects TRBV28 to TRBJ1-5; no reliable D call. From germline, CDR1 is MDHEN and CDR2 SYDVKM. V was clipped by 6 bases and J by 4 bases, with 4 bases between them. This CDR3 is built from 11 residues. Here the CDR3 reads CASRQNQPQHF. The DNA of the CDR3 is TGTGCCAGCAGGCAAAATCAGCCCCAGCATTTT.

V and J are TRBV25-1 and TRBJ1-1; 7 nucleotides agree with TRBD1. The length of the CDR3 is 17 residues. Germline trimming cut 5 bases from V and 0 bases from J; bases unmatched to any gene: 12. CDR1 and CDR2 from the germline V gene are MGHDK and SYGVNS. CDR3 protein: CASSRRDSRSVNTEAFF. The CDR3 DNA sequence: TGTGCCAGCAGTAGAAGGGACAGCCGGTCGGTGAACACTGAAGCTTTCTTT.

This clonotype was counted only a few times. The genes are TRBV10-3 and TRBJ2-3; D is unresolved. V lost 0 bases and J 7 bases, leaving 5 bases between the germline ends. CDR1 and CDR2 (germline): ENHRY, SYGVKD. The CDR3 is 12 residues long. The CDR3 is CAISESMYTQYF. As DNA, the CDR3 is TGTGCCATCAGTGAGTCTATGTATACGCAGTATTTT.

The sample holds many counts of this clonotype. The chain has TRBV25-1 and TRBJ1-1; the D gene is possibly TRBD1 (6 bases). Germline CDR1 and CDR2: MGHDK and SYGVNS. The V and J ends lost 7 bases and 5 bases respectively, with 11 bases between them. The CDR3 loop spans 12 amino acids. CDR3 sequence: CASTTGLTEAFF. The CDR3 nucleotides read TGTGCCAGCACCACAGGGTTGACTGAAGCTTTCTTT. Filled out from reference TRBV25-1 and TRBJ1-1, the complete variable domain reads EADIYQTPRYLVIGTGKKITLECSQTMGHDKMYWYQQDPGMELHLIHYSYGVNSTEKGDLSSESTVSRIRTEHFPLTLESARPSHTSQYLCASTTGLTEAFFGQGTRLTVV.

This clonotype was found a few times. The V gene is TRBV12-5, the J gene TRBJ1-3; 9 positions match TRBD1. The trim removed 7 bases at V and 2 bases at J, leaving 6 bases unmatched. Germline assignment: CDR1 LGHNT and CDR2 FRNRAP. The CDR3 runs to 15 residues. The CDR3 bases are TGTGCTAGTGCCACGGGACAGGGAACTGGAAACACCATATATTTT. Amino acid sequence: CASATGQGTGNTIYF.

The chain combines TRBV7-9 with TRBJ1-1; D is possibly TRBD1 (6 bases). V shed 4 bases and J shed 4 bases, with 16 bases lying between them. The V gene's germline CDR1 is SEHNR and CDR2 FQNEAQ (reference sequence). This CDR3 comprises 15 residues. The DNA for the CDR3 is TGTGCCAGCAGCTCGTGGGCAGGGACAATCACTGAAGCTTTCTTT. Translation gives CASSSWAGTITEAFF.

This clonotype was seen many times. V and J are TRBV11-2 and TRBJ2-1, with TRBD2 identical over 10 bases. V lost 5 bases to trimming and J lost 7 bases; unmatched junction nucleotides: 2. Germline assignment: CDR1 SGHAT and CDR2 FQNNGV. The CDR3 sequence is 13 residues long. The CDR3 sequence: CASSPSGGNEQFF. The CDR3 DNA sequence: TGTGCCAGCAGCCCTAGCGGGGGAAATGAGCAGTTCTTC.

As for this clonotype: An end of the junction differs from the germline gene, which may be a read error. The CDR3 reads CSSSLGQGGETQYF. The CDR3 DNA follows: TGCTCCAGCAGCTTGGGACAGGGAGGGGAGACCCAGTACTTC. The V and J genes are TRBV5-1 and TRBJ2-5, with 9 bases identical to TRBD1. Germline V lookup: CDR1 SGHRS, CDR2 YFSETQ. CDR3 length: 14 amino acids.

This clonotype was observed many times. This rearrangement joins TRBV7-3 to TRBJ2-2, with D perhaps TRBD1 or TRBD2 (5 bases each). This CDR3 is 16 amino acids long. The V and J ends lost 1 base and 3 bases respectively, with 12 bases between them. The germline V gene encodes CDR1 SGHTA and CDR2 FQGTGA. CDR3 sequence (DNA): TGTGCCAGCAGCTTAAGAGGCCAGGGAGACACCGGGGAGCTGTTTTTT. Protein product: CASSLRGQGDTGELFF. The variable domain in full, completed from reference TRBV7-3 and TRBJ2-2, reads GAGVSQTPSNKVTEKGKYVELRCDPISGHTALYWYRQSLGQGPEFLIYFQGTGAADDSGLPNDRFFAVRPEGSVSTLKIQRTERGDSAVYLCASSLRGQGDTGELFFGEGSRLTVL.

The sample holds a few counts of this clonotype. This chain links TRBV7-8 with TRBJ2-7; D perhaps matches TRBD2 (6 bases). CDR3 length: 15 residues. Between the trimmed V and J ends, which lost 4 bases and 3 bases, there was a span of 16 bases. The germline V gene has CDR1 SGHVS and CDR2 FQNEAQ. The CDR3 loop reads CASSSVRGTYYEQYF. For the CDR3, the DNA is TGTGCCAGCAGCTCTGTACGGGGGACCTACTACGAGCAGTACTTC.

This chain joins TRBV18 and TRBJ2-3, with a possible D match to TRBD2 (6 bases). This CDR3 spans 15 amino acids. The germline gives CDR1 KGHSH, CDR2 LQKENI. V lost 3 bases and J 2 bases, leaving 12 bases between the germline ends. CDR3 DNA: TGTGCCAGCTCACCCCTGGGGGGTTTCACAGATACGCAGTATTTT. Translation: CASSPLGGFTDTQYF.

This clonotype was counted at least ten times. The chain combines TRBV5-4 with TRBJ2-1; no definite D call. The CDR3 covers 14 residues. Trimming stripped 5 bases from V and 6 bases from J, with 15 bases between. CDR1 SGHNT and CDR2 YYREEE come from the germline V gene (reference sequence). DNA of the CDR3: TGTGCCAGCAGGAACCCCAATAGAGGCAATGAGCAGTTCTTC. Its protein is CASRNPNRGNEQFF.

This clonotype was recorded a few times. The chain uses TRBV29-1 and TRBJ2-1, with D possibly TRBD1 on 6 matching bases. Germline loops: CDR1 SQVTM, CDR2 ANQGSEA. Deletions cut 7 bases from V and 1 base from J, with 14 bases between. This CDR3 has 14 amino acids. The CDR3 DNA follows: TGCAGCGCCCCCGTGAGGGGGTCCTACAATGAGCAGTTCTTC. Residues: CSAPVRGSYNEQFF.

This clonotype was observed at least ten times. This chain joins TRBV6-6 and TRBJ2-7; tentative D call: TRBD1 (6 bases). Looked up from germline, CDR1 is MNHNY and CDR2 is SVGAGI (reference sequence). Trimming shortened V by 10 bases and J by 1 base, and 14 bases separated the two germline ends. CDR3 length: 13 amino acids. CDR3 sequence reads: CATTRGGSYEQYF. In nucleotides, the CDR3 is TGTGCCACCACCCGAGGGGGTTCCTACGAGCAGTACTTC.

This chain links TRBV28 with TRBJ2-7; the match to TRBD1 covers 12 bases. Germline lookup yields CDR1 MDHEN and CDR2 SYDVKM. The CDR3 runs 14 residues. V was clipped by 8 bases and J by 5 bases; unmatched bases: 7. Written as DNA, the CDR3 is TGTGCCAGCGTTGGGGACAGGGGGCTCCACGAGCAGTACTTC. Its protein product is CASVGDRGLHEQYF.

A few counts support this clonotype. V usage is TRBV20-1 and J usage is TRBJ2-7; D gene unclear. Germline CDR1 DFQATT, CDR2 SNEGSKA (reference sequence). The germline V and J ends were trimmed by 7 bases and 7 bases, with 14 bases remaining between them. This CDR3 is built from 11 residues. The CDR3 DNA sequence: TGCAGTGATGAGGTGGCCTTGGAGCAGTACTTC. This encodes CSDEVALEQYF.

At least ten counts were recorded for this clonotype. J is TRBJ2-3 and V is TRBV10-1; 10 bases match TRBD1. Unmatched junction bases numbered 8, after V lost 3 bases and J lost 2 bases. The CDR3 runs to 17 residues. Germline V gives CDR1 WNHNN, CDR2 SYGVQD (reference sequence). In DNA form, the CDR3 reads TGCGCCAGCAGTGACGGGACAGGGGTACCCCTCACAGATACGCAGTATTTT. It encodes CASSDGTGVPLTDTQYF.

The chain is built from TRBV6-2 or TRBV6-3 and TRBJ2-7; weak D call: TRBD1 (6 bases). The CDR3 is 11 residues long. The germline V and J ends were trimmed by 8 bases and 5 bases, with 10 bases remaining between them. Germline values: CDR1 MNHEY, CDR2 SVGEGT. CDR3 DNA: TGTGCCAGCGCACAGGGCAACGAGCAGTACTTC. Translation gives CASAQGNEQYF.

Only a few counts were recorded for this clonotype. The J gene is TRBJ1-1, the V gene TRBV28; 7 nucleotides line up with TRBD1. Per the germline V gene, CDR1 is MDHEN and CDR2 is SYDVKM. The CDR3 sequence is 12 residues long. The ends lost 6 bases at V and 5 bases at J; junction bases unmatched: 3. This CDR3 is CASRIQGTEAFF. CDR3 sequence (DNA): TGTGCCAGCAGAATACAGGGGACTGAAGCTTTCTTT. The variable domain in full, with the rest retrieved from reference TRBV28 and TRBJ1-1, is DVKVTQSSRYLVKRTGEKVFLECVQDMDHENMFWYRQDPGLGLRLIYFSYDVKMKEKGDIPEGYSVSREKKERFSLILESASTNQTSMYLCASRIQGTEAFFGQGTRLTVV.

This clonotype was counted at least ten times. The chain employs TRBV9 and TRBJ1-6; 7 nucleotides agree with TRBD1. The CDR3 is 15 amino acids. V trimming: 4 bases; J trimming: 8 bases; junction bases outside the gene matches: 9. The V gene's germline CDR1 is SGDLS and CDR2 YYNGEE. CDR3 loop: CASSPRQGMDSPLHF. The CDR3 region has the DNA TGTGCCAGCAGCCCACGACAGGGTATGGATTCACCCCTCCACTTT.